The clone carrying this T cell receptor beta chain was seen a handful of times. What it recognizes is unknown. At one end the junction does not follow the germline gene, possibly because of a read error. cDNA serving as the sequencing template came from extracted, reverse transcribed RNA. TCRdb's copy holds only in-frame clones and misses some; the assay was immunoSEQ multiplex PCR. The sample lists more than 150,000 clones, 45% to 65% occurring once. Germline V gives CDR1 MDHEN, CDR2 SYDVKM. The CDR3 sequence is 12 residues long. This sample was included in a study of CD8+ T cells in alopecia areata. Study information: Administration of oral tofacitinib to treated patients was at 5 to 10 mg twice daily. Treated patients' severity was scored by percentage of affected scalp area. Findings and caveats of the study: Sequenced scalp T cells also include alphabeta T cells resident in normal skin. While tofacitinib was given, many expanded lesional clones persisted in scalp and blood.

Treatment defined: oral pan-JAK inhibitor, 5-10 mg twice daily. The sequencing here drew on CD4+ T cells sorted from blood, taken at week 4, from a patient treated with tofacitinib. The chain employs TRBV28 and TRBJ1-4, with D tentatively TRBD1 (5 bases). The receptor's source is a human donor with alopecia areata. CDR3 region: CASKAGNEKLFF. The CDR3 DNA follows: TGTGCGAGCAAGGCAGGGAATGAAAAACTGTTTTTT.